The 19 T cell receptor beta chains presented below share a single source sample, sequenced in a study of cytomegalovirus exposure and HLA in healthy donors. Using immunoSEQ multiplex PCR, the repertoire was profiled, and TCRdb retains in-frame clones only, with some absent. Of under 300,000 clones listed, 90% are singletons. Sequencing was done on a sample of PBMCs. These receptors all stem from a woman younger than 35 in good health and CMV-seronegative.

This sequence joins TRBV2 and TRBJ2-1; 12 bases are shared with TRBD2. The germline CDR1 and CDR2 sequences are SNHLY and FYNNEI. The CDR3 is made up of 21 amino acids. With 3 bases clipped from V and 0 bases from J, the junction kept 15 bases outside the gene matches. The CDR3 loop is CASSDSPPGLAGQSSYNEQFF. CDR3 DNA sequence: TGTGCCAGCAGTGATTCGCCCCCCGGACTAGCGGGGCAGAGCTCCTACAATGAGCAGTTCTTC.

V usage is TRBV28 and J usage is TRBJ2-7; 9 nucleotides agree with TRBD1. CDR1 is MDHEN and CDR2 is SYDVKM in the germline V gene. This CDR3 is built from 14 residues. V shed 6 bases and J 7 bases; nucleotides not matched to a gene: 10. The CDR3 region has the DNA TGTGCCAGCAGGAGCATTACAGGGGGCTGGGAGCAGTACGTC. Amino acid sequence: CASRSITGGWEQYV.

This clone showed up just once. The chain employs TRBV6-5 and TRBJ1-2; no firm D call. Germline V gene lookup returns CDR1 MNHEY and CDR2 SVGAGI. The ends were cut back, 6 bases at V and 6 bases at J, with 14 bases in the middle. The CDR3 totals 13 residues. The CDR3 DNA reads TGTGCCAGCAGCCGACGACATTACGATGGCTACACCTTC. Amino acids: CASSRRHYDGYTF.

This chain links TRBV28 with TRBJ1-5; D is undetermined. Germline CDR1 is MDHEN and CDR2 is SYDVKM. V was shortened by 6 bases and J by 3 bases, with 15 bases between the two germline ends. CDR3 size: 15 residues. CDR3 sequence (DNA): TGTGCCAGCAGCACCTCCGCGGGGTTCAATCAGCCCCAGCATTTT. This sequence encodes CASSTSAGFNQPQHF.

The table lists this clone with a few counts. The CDR3 DNA sequence: TGTGCCAGCAGGACTAGGGACAGTAGGCAGCCCCAGCATTTT. This translates into CASRTRDSRQPQHF. The gene calls are TRBV7-8 and TRBJ1-5, with 7 bases fitting TRBD1. The junction had 9 bases not matched to a gene; V was cut back by 6 bases and J by 7 bases. There are 14 residues in the CDR3. Germline CDR1 SGHVS, CDR2 FQNEAQ.

The V gene is TRBV4-1, the J gene TRBJ2-3, with TRBD2 matching 7 bases. The CDR3 length is 18 residues. The trim removed 0 bases at V and 7 bases at J, leaving 16 bases unmatched. Per the germline V gene, CDR1 is MGHRA and CDR2 is YSYEKL. This chain's CDR3 is CASSQDHLSGPTLYTQYF. CDR3 nucleotides: TGCGCCAGCAGCCAAGACCATCTTAGCGGGCCTACCTTATATACGCAGTATTTT.

This chain joins TRBV7-8 and TRBJ2-2, with TRBD1 matching over 7 bases. V trimming: 1 base; J trimming: 6 bases; junction bases outside the gene matches: 5. The CDR3 spans 15 residues. Germline CDR1 is SGHVS and CDR2 is FQNEAQ. CDR3 in DNA: TGTGCCAGCAGCTTAGTAAGGGGGCCGGCCGGGGAGCTGTTTTTT. Protein sequence: CASSLVRGPAGELFF.

V usage is TRBV27 and J usage is TRBJ2-2, with TRBD1 matching 9 bases. Germline CDR1 reads MNHEY; CDR2 reads SMNVEV (reference sequence). The junction had 1 base not matched to a gene; V was cut back by 8 bases and J by 0 bases. CDR3 length: 14 residues. The CDR3 coding sequence is TGTGCCAGCGGACAGGGGACGAACACCGGGGAGCTGTTTTTT. Protein: CASGQGTNTGELFF.

This clone was counted between two and nine times. This chain links TRBV27 with TRBJ1-6; D may be TRBD1 (6 bases). The CDR3 extends over 14 amino acids. Trimming left V 6 bases short and J 11 bases short, with 17 bases between. Germline assignment: CDR1 MNHEY and CDR2 SMNVEV (reference sequence). CDR3 nucleotide sequence: TGTGCCAGCAGCCCCCTGGGGGCAGGGGCACCCCTCCACTTT. Translation gives CASSPLGAGAPLHF.

V usage is TRBV4-3 and J usage is TRBJ2-1; tentatively, D is TRBD1 (5 bases). Per the germline V gene, CDR1 is LGHNA and CDR2 is YSLEER. V shed 0 bases and J shed 0 bases, with 6 bases lying between them. CDR3 length equals 15 residues. The CDR3 coding sequence is TGCGCCAGCAGCCAAGAAGACAGCTCCTACAATGAGCAGTTCTTC. Its translation is CASSQEDSSYNEQFF.

The CDR3 DNA sequence: TGTGCCAGCAGCCCCACCCTGGACAGGGTCAATGAGCAGTTCTTC. Amino acid sequence: CASSPTLDRVNEQFF. The chain couples TRBV9 to TRBJ2-1; 8 bases map to TRBD1. Germline V CDR1 and CDR2: SGDLS, YYNGEE. The V segment lost 4 bases and the J segment 6 bases; nucleotides outside the gene matches: 9. The CDR3 extends over 15 amino acids.

The chain has TRBV10-1 and TRBJ1-1, with 10 bases that match TRBD1. V dropped 4 bases and J dropped 3; count of bases not matched to a gene: 11. Germline V lookup: CDR1 WNHNN, CDR2 SYGVQD (reference sequence). The CDR3 extends over 17 amino acids. CDR3 amino acids: CASSGDRGLWFHTEAFF. CDR3 in DNA: TGCGCCAGCAGTGGAGACAGGGGGCTCTGGTTTCACACTGAAGCTTTCTTT.

The chain links TRBV7-8 to TRBJ1-3; D remains unclear. The CDR3 is 17 amino acids. Trimming took 3 bases from V and 0 from J, leaving 15 bases between them. Per germline, CDR1 SGHVS and CDR2 FQNEAQ. The CDR3 protein is CASSFRREAFSGNTIYF. The CDR3 bases are TGTGCCAGCAGCTTTAGGAGGGAAGCATTCTCTGGAAACACCATATATTTT.

The chain recombines TRBV5-6 with TRBJ2-1, with 7 bases lining up with TRBD2. The germline gives CDR1 SGHDT, CDR2 YYEEEE. The CDR3 runs 15 residues. V lost 3 bases and J lost 4; bases outside the gene matches: 7. The CDR3 is CASSSGTTVYNEQFF. The CDR3 nucleotides read TGTGCCAGCAGCTCCGGGACTACTGTTTACAATGAGCAGTTCTTC.

This clone was counted only a few times. This chain connects TRBV11-2 to TRBJ2-7; TRBD2 agrees at 8 bases. V trimming: 1 base; J trimming: 2 bases; junction bases outside the gene matches: 7. The CDR3 totals 16 residues. CDR1 and CDR2 (germline): SGHAT, FQNNGV. In DNA, the CDR3 is TGTGCCAGCAGCTTAGTCCTCGGGGGGGCGACCTACGAGCAGTACGTC. Its translation: CASSLVLGGATYEQYV.

The V gene is TRBV2, the J gene TRBJ2-3; TRBD1 might be the D (6 bases). Germline CDR1 is SNHLY and CDR2 is FYNNEI. This CDR3 is built from 17 residues. The V end was cut by 4 bases, the J end by 3 bases, with 20 bases between. CDR3 bases: TGTGCCAGCAGTGTTGCGACAGGAACCCTTAGGACAGATACGCAGTATTTT. Translated, it gives CASSVATGTLRTDTQYF.

The chain employs TRBV6-5 and TRBJ1-1; D gene ambiguous. V lost 2 bases and J lost 5, with 6 bases in between. The CDR3 is 12 amino acids. Germline CDR1 and CDR2: MNHEY and SVGAGI. CDR3 residues: CASSYAGTEAFF. In DNA, the CDR3 is TGTGCCAGCAGTTACGCGGGAACTGAAGCTTTCTTT.

This clone showed up just once. The genes are TRBV27 and TRBJ2-3; 12 nucleotides match TRBD1. Germline loops: CDR1 MNHEY, CDR2 SMNVEV (reference sequence). The CDR3 is made up of 15 amino acids. V trimming: 5 bases; J trimming: 8 bases; junction bases outside the gene matches: 8. This CDR3 reads CASSIYQGQGATQYF. CDR3 nucleotides: TGTGCCAGCAGTATTTACCAGGGACAGGGGGCTACGCAGTATTTT.

CDR3: CASSSTGQNNSPLHF. CDR3 nucleotides: TGTGCCAGCAGTTCAACAGGACAGAATAATTCACCCCTCCACTTT. V gene TRBV27 combines with J gene TRBJ1-6, with TRBD1 as a possible D gene (6 bases). This CDR3 has 15 residues. Looked up from germline, CDR1 is MNHEY and CDR2 is SMNVEV (reference sequence). Between the trimmed V and J ends, which lost 4 bases and 5 bases, there was a span of 12 bases.